One and the same sample provided the 4 T cell receptor beta chains below, sequenced in a study of glioma-infiltrating T cells. Amplification of TCR alpha and beta CDR3 regions from RNA used iRepertoire nested multiplex PCR. TCRdb re-called the multiplex PCR reads through MiXCR, storing one row per CDR3 protein. The data show under 150,000 distinct CDR3 sequences, around 40% seen once. The specimen sequenced was glioma tissue, nonneoplastic brain tissue, or PBMCs (not recorded which). The receptors were gathered from a human donor with low-grade glioma or glioblastoma, undergoing nonglioma brain surgery, or in good health (not recorded which).

J is TRBJ1-2 and V is TRBV20-1; D remains ambiguous. Trimming removed 4 bases from V and 2 bases from J, with 5 bases in between. CDR3 size: 11 residues. Germline loops: CDR1 DFQATT, CDR2 SNEGSKA (reference sequence). The CDR3 DNA reads as TGCAGTGCTACCGGAAACTATGGCTACACCTTC. Translation: CSATGNYGYTF.

Regarding this clonotype: Possible read error: a much larger clone is one base away. This chain connects TRBV6-2 or TRBV6-3 to TRBJ1-2; 7 positions agree with TRBD1. The CDR3 contains 14 residues. Germline V gene data show CDR1 as MNHEY and CDR2 as SVGEGT. CDR3 DNA sequence: TGTGACAGCAGTTACCTGGGACAGAACTATGGCTACACCTTC. It is translated as CDSSYLGQNYGYTF.

CDR3 residues: CSARDQNTEAFF. CDR3 sequence (DNA): TGCAGTGCTAGAGATCAGAACACTGAAGCTTTCTTT. The rearrangement uses TRBV20-1 and TRBJ1-1, with D uncertain. This CDR3 has 12 residues. CDR1 and CDR2 from the germline V gene are DFQATT and SNEGSKA (reference sequence). Trimming pared 0 bases from V and 1 base from J, leaving 3 bases between.

CDR3 residues: CASSFEGGNQPQHF. The CDR3 DNA is TGTGCCAGCAGCTTTGAGGGGGGCAATCAGCCCCAGCATTTT. The chain uses TRBV5-5 and TRBJ1-5; TRBD1 might be the D (6 bases). Trimming left V 2 bases short and J 2 bases short, with 8 bases between. CDR3 length: 14 residues. Germline V gene lookup returns CDR1 SGHKS and CDR2 YYEKEE (reference sequence).